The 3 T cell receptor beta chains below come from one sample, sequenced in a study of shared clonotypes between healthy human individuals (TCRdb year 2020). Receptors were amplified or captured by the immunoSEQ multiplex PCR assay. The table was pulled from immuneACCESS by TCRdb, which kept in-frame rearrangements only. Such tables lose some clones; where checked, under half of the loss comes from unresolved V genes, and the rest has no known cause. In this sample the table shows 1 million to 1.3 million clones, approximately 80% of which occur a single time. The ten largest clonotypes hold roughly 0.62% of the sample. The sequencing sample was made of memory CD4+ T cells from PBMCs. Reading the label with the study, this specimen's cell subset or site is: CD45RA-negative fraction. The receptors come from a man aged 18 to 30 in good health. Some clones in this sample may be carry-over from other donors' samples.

Here the CDR3 reads CASRESGSSYEQYF. The CDR3 nucleotides read TGTGCCAGCAGAGAGAGCGGGAGCTCCTACGAGCAGTACTTC. This rearrangement joins TRBV28 to TRBJ2-7; 8 nucleotides agree with TRBD2. Trimming at V came to 6 bases and at J to 0 bases, leaving 4 bases not matched to a gene. This CDR3 comprises 14 residues. The germline V gene has CDR1 MDHEN and CDR2 SYDVKM.

In DNA form, the CDR3 reads TGTGCCAGCAGGGAGTCTGGGGGAACGTACGAGCAGTACTTC. This translates into CASRESGGTYEQYF. J is TRBJ2-7 and V is TRBV6-5; D is possibly TRBD1 or TRBD2 (5 bases each). In germline, CDR1 is MNHEY, CDR2 SVGAGI. V was shortened by 6 bases and J by 4 bases, with 16 bases between the two germline ends. This CDR3 contains 14 residues.

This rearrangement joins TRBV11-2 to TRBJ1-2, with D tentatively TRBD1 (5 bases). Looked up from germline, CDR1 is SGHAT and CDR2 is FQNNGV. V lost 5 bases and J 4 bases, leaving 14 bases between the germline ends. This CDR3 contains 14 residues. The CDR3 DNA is TGTGCCAGCAGCCCCCCCAGGGAGCTCTATGGCTACACCTTC. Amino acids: CASSPPRELYGYTF.